This T cell receptor beta chain was recovered during a study of T cell responses to AZD1222 COVID-19 vaccine. The ends lost 0 bases at V and 9 bases at J; junction bases unmatched: 4. In germline, CDR1 is SGHAT, CDR2 FQNNGV. This CDR3 has 15 residues. Data came from immunoSEQ multiplex PCR; TCRdb stores just in-frame clones and leaves some out. This sample has tens of thousands of clones, with 84% found just once. The table lists this clone with a few counts. Its antigen is undetermined. Study conclusions and caveats: Spike-specific TCR breadth and depth were elevated following two AZD1222 doses. CD4 TCRs covered the whole spike, strongest at regions 160-218 and 743-854. Among spike-specific TCRs, nearly half reportedly target unmutated variant regions. Among those given AZD1222, only six were seropositive at baseline.

V gene TRBV11-2 combines with J gene TRBJ1-6; TRBD1 agrees at 8 bases. The clonotype was recovered from an adult in good health. This material consisted of peripheral blood, taken on day 0 of AZD1222 vaccination. The CDR3, as DNA: TGTGCCAGCAGCTTAGATGGACAGGGCGGTTCACCCCTCCACTTT. Protein sequence: CASSLDGQGGSPLHF.